Presented here are 20 T cell receptor beta chains from one specimen sequenced in a study of T cell repertoires in cytomegalovirus infection. TCRdb ran MiXCR on the reads and lists one entry per CDR3 protein. The sample holds fewer than 250,000 distinct CDR3 sequences; 9% to 15% are singletons and the top ten take 1.5% to 2%. The specimen was PBMCs. All receptors derive from a human donor in good health (CMV status not recorded). Some clones in this sample may be carry-over from other donors' samples.

J is TRBJ1-6 and V is TRBV20-1; the D gene is possibly TRBD1 (5 bases). The CDR3 consists of 18 residues. Trimming stripped 3 bases from V and 2 bases from J, with 20 bases between. Germline CDR1 and CDR2: DFQATT and SNEGSKA (reference sequence). The CDR3 loop reads CSARETLQVPTYNSPLHF. CDR3 sequence (DNA): TGCAGTGCTAGGGAGACCTTACAGGTCCCCACCTATAATTCACCCCTCCACTTT.

This clonotype was observed many times. V gene TRBV19 combines with J gene TRBJ2-1; the match to TRBD1 covers 7 bases. The V gene end was trimmed by 7 bases and the J gene end by 6 bases; junction bases not matched to a gene: 9. The CDR3 is 14 amino acids. Germline-derived CDR1 and CDR2 are LNHDA and SQIVND (reference sequence). The CDR3 protein is CASKRDRDSNEQFF. CDR3 in DNA: TGTGCCAGTAAAAGGGACAGAGATTCCAATGAGCAGTTCTTC.

The J gene is TRBJ2-1, the V gene TRBV19; D might be TRBD2 (5 bases). This CDR3 is 14 amino acids long. Trimming removed 3 bases from V and 5 bases from J, with 11 bases in between. The germline V gene encodes CDR1 LNHDA and CDR2 SQIVND (reference sequence). The CDR3 DNA follows: TGTGCCAGTAGTATGAACGGGAAGAACAATGAGCAGTTCTTC. Encoded protein: CASSMNGKNNEQFF.

In its sample, this clonotype was seen many times. V usage is TRBV12-3 or TRBV12-4 and J usage is TRBJ1-1; D gene ambiguous. V lost 6 bases and J lost 3, with 11 bases in between. The CDR3 is made up of 13 amino acids. The CDR3 protein is CASSPVRHTEAFF. In nucleotides, the CDR3 is TGTGCCAGCAGCCCCGTGAGGCACACTGAAGCTTTCTTT.

This clonotype was recorded at least ten times. The V gene is TRBV28, the J gene TRBJ1-1, with D tentatively TRBD1 (5 bases). The CDR3 has 20 amino acids. Germline V lookup: CDR1 MDHEN, CDR2 SYDVKM. Trimming removed 6 bases from V and 5 bases from J, with 34 bases in between. This CDR3 is CASRMTRLGQRDDVRTEAFF. The DNA for the CDR3 is TGTGCCAGCAGAATGACCAGATTGGGTCAGAGGGACGACGTACGAACTGAAGCTTTCTTT.

This clonotype was counted a few times. V and J are TRBV18 and TRBJ1-1; D gene ambiguous. Trimming stripped 3 bases from V and 4 bases from J, with 12 bases between. Germline CDR1 reads KGHSH; CDR2 reads LQKENI. The CDR3 runs to 14 residues. For the CDR3, the DNA is TGTGCCAGCTCACCGGGAGGTTCCGCCACTGAAGCTTTCTTT. Translated, it gives CASSPGGSATEAFF.

This clonotype was recorded a few times. The V gene is TRBV6-2 or TRBV6-3, the J gene TRBJ2-6; no clear D. Germline assignment: CDR1 MNHEY and CDR2 SVGEGT. The ends were cut back, 6 bases at V and 0 bases at J, with 21 bases in the middle. This CDR3 spans 19 amino acids. The CDR3 loop reads CASSPPRSTVPSGANVLTF. The CDR3 DNA reads as TGTGCCAGCAGCCCTCCGCGGTCCACCGTGCCCTCTGGGGCCAACGTCCTGACTTTC.

This clonotype showed up many times. CDR3: CASSAQGSFTGELFF. CDR3 nucleotides: TGTGCCAGCAGCGCACAGGGTTCGTTCACCGGGGAGCTGTTTTTT. The V gene is TRBV7-2, the J gene TRBJ2-2; TRBD1 might be the D (6 bases). CDR3 size: 15 residues. Germline V lookup: CDR1 SGHTA, CDR2 FQGNSA. Trimming cost V 5 bases and J 4 bases, with 14 bases left between them. Together with reference TRBV7-2 and TRBJ2-2, the CDR3 gives the full variable domain: GAGVSQSPSNKVTEKGKDVELRCDPISGHTALYWYRQSLGQGLEFLIYFQGNSAPDKSGLPSDRFSAERTGGSVSTLTIQRTQQEDSAVYLCASSAQGSFTGELFFGEGSRLTVL.

This clonotype was seen a handful of times. This rearrangement joins TRBV12-3 or TRBV12-4 to TRBJ2-7; a possible D gene is TRBD2 (5 bases). The CDR3 consists of 13 residues. Trimming stripped 6 bases from V and 2 bases from J, with 11 bases between. CDR3 in DNA: TGTGCCAGCAGCCCACTAGTTACCTACGAGCAGTACTTC. Protein product: CASSPLVTYEQYF.

This clonotype was detected ten times or more. V gene TRBV28 combines with J gene TRBJ2-7; tentative D call: TRBD2 (7 bases). Germline assignment: CDR1 MDHEN and CDR2 SYDVKM. V was clipped by 2 bases and J by 2 bases, with 13 bases between them. This CDR3 contains 15 residues. CDR3 DNA sequence: TGTGCCAGCAGTTTAGGGGGGGGGGCGACCTACGAGCAGTACTTC. It encodes CASSLGGGATYEQYF.

The chain has TRBV29-1 and TRBJ2-6; D perhaps matches TRBD2 (6 bases). The CDR3 has 15 amino acids. Germline CDR1 reads SQVTM; CDR2 reads ANQGSEA. The V and J ends lost 4 bases and 0 bases respectively, with 10 bases between them. CDR3 coding DNA: TGCAGCGTTGGGGACTGGGACTCTGGGGCCAACGTCCTGACTTTC. Encoded protein: CSVGDWDSGANVLTF.

The chain joins TRBV14 to TRBJ1-4; 9 bases match TRBD1. Germline V lookup: CDR1 SGHDN, CDR2 FVKESK. CDR3 length: 15 amino acids. V trimming: 0 bases; J trimming: 8 bases; junction bases outside the gene matches: 4. CDR3 bases: TGTGCCAGCAGCCAAGAACAGGGGGCGACGGAAAAACTGTTTTTT. Its protein product is CASSQEQGATEKLFF.

This clonotype has a count of ten or more. The chain has TRBV7-2 and TRBJ1-5; D unresolved. The CDR3 is 13 amino acids. The ends were cut back, 2 bases at V and 7 bases at J, with 9 bases in the middle. Germline-derived CDR1 and CDR2 are SGHTA and FQGNSA. CDR3 region: CASSLQVTQPQHF. In nucleotides, the CDR3 is TGTGCCAGCAGCTTACAGGTGACCCAGCCCCAGCATTTT.

This chain uses TRBV18 with TRBJ1-6, with 8 bases fitting TRBD1. J lost 0 bases, V lost 6 bases, and 13 bases had no gene match. Germline loops: CDR1 KGHSH, CDR2 LQKENI. The length of the CDR3 is 19 residues. The CDR3 here is CASSPSGGQASSYNSPLHF. The CDR3 DNA follows: TGTGCCAGCTCGCCCAGCGGGGGACAGGCTAGCTCCTATAATTCACCCCTCCACTTT.

This clonotype showed up many times. V is TRBV19 and J is TRBJ2-7; D is unresolved. V dropped 5 bases and J dropped 0 bases, with 8 bases sitting between them. In germline, CDR1 is LNHDA, CDR2 SQIVND (reference sequence). CDR3 length: 13 amino acids. In DNA, the CDR3 is TGTGCCAGTAGTCGGCGTCTCTCCTACGAGCAGTACTTC. It is translated as CASSRRLSYEQYF.

The J gene is TRBJ2-2, the V gene TRBV5-6, with D possibly being TRBD2 (6 bases). The CDR3 consists of 17 residues. Germline CDR1 is SGHDT and CDR2 is YYEEEE. The V end lost 4 bases, the J end lost 3 bases, and 19 bases lay between the germline ends. CDR3 in DNA: TGTGCCAGCAGCCTTTCTGGGATAGCGGATTACACCGGGGAGCTGTTTTTT. This sequence encodes CASSLSGIADYTGELFF.

This clonotype came up a few times. The V call is TRBV5-4, the J call TRBJ2-7; D might be TRBD1 (5 bases). Trimming cost V 1 base and J 1 base, with 12 bases left between them. This CDR3 is built from 15 residues. Germline CDR1 reads SGHNT; CDR2 reads YYREEE (reference sequence). This CDR3 reads CASSLQGVDSYEQYF. The CDR3 DNA follows: TGTGCCAGCAGCTTGCAAGGGGTCGATTCCTACGAGCAGTACTTC.

This clonotype has at least ten counts. The chain couples TRBV27 to TRBJ1-1, with TRBD1 matching over 7 bases. The V gene end was trimmed by 7 bases and the J gene end by 3 bases; junction bases not matched to a gene: 8. Germline CDR1 is MNHEY and CDR2 is SMNVEV (reference sequence). This CDR3 is 14 amino acids long. The chain's CDR3 is CASIPRQGDTEAFF. The CDR3 DNA follows: TGTGCCAGCATTCCCAGACAGGGCGACACTGAAGCTTTCTTT.

A note on this clonotype: One base away lies a much larger clone, so this may be a sequencing read error. The chain links TRBV12-3 or TRBV12-4 to TRBJ2-7, with D tentatively TRBD2 (6 bases). This CDR3 spans 16 amino acids. The V and J ends lost 5 bases and 0 bases respectively, with 17 bases between them. The CDR3 nucleotides are TGTGCCAGCAGTCACCCCGAAGGGACTGACTCCTACGAGCAGTACTTC. Its protein is CASSHPEGTDSYEQYF.

The V and J genes are TRBV28 and TRBJ2-1; 7 positions match TRBD1. Trimming removed 5 bases from V and 10 bases from J; junction bases left unmatched: 14. This CDR3 region has 15 residues. CDR1 MDHEN and CDR2 SYDVKM come from the germline V gene. CDR3 nucleotides: TGTGCCAGCAGTCCTTTAGGGGGCCGGGGTCGGGAGCAGTTCTTC. Translation gives CASSPLGGRGREQFF. Looking up the rest from reference TRBV28 and TRBJ2-1 gives the full variable domain: DVKVTQSSRYLVKRTGEKVFLECVQDMDHENMFWYRQDPGLGLRLIYFSYDVKMKEKGDIPEGYSVSREKKERFSLILESASTNQTSMYLCASSPLGGRGREQFFGPGTRLTVL.